A selection of T cell receptor beta chains follows, all from one sample in a study of shared clonotypes between healthy human individuals. TCRdb's table, derived via immunoSEQ multiplex PCR, lists solely in-frame clones and lacks some. The sample lists about 2.3 million clones; 92% were seen once. The specimen was naive CD4+ T cells from PBMCs. These receptors came from a man between 18 and 35 years old in good health. Some clones in this sample may be carry-over from other donors' samples. Each CDR3 is given with its conserved first and last residue. Each record gives: clone size, D gene, J gene, V gene, CDR3 DNA, CDR3 protein. The D gene is left open where the match is weak. Not all rows give a size; the values are once, few, many and, for expanded clones, a class.

abundance: -; d_gene: -; j_gene: TRBJ2-1; v_gene: TRBV7-3; CDR3nt: TGTGCCAGCAGCCGTCTCGGAGGTAGGATGAATGAGCAGTTCTTC; CDR3aa: CASSRLGGRMNEQFF
abundance: -; d_gene: -; j_gene: TRBJ1-2; v_gene: TRBV15; CDR3nt: TGTGCCACCAGCACCATTACTGGGACCTTCTATGGCTACACCTTC; CDR3aa: CATSTITGTFYGYTF
abundance: -; d_gene: -; j_gene: TRBJ2-7; v_gene: TRBV7-6; CDR3nt: TGTGCCAGCAGCTTAGCTGTGGCCTCCTACGAGCAGTACTTC; CDR3aa: CASSLAVASYEQYF
abundance: -; d_gene: -; j_gene: TRBJ1-3; v_gene: TRBV28; CDR3nt: TGTGCCAGCAGTTTAGTCACTCGACGCTCTGGAAACACCATATATTTT; CDR3aa: CASSLVTRRSGNTIYF
abundance: -; d_gene: TRBD1; j_gene: TRBJ1-2; v_gene: TRBV27; CDR3nt: TGTGCCAGCAGTTTCGCGGACAGGGCCCTCTATGGCTACACCTTC; CDR3aa: CASSFADRALYGYTF
abundance: -; d_gene: -; j_gene: TRBJ1-6; v_gene: TRBV27; CDR3nt: TGTGCCAGCAGCCTTTGGGGGAGGAGCTCCTATAATTCACCCCTCCACTTT; CDR3aa: CASSLWGRSSYNSPLHF
abundance: -; d_gene: TRBD1; j_gene: TRBJ1-2; v_gene: TRBV7-9; CDR3nt: TGTGCCAGCAGCTTTGGCGGTACAGGGGGCTGGTATGGCTACACCTTC; CDR3aa: CASSFGGTGGWYGYTF
abundance: -; d_gene: -; j_gene: TRBJ2-5; v_gene: TRBV7-3; CDR3nt: TGTGCCAGCAGCTTAATTCCAGGGTTCCAAGAGACCCAGTACTTC; CDR3aa: CASSLIPGFQETQYF
abundance: few; d_gene: -; j_gene: TRBJ1-4; v_gene: TRBV25-1; CDR3nt: TGTGCCAGCAGTGAATGGCGTAATGAAAAACTGTTTTTT; CDR3aa: CASSEWRNEKLFF
abundance: -; d_gene: -; j_gene: TRBJ2-7; v_gene: TRBV2; CDR3nt: TGTGCCAGCAGTGAGCGGGGAGTCGGCGAGCAGTACTTC; CDR3aa: CASSERGVGEQYF
abundance: -; d_gene: TRBD2; j_gene: TRBJ2-3; v_gene: TRBV28; CDR3nt: TGTGCCAGCAGCGCCGGGACTAGCGGGAGGGCCGGCACAGATACGCAGTATTTT; CDR3aa: CASSAGTSGRAGTDTQYF
abundance: -; d_gene: -; j_gene: TRBJ2-2; v_gene: TRBV9; CDR3nt: TGTGCCAGCAGCGTAGTCATGGAAACGAACACCGGGGAGCTGTTTTTT; CDR3aa: CASSVVMETNTGELFF
abundance: once; d_gene: -; j_gene: TRBJ1-4; v_gene: TRBV2; CDR3nt: TGTGCCAGTTGCTTACAGGGAAGTAATGAAAAACTGTTTTTT; CDR3aa: CASCLQGSNEKLFF
abundance: -; d_gene: -; j_gene: TRBJ2-1; v_gene: TRBV5-1; CDR3nt: TGCGCCAGCAGCTTGGACTCGGCGAACTACAATGAGCAGTTCTTC; CDR3aa: CASSLDSANYNEQFF
abundance: few; d_gene: -; j_gene: TRBJ1-4; v_gene: TRBV10-3; CDR3nt: TGTGCCACTGCGACAGGTAAAGATGAAAAACTGTTTTTT; CDR3aa: CATATGKDEKLFF
abundance: -; d_gene: -; j_gene: TRBJ1-5; v_gene: TRBV28; CDR3nt: TGTGCCAGCAGTTTGACGCGGGCATATTCGAGTCAGCCCCAGCATTTT; CDR3aa: CASSLTRAYSSQPQHF
abundance: -; d_gene: TRBD2; j_gene: TRBJ2-7; v_gene: TRBV11-3; CDR3nt: TGTGCCAGCAGCCCGGGGACTAGCGGGATCTCCTACGAGCAGTACTTC; CDR3aa: CASSPGTSGISYEQYF
abundance: -; d_gene: -; j_gene: TRBJ2-3; v_gene: TRBV5-1; CDR3nt: TGCGCCAGCAGCCCTCCGCGCTCTGGCACAGATACGCAGTATTTT; CDR3aa: CASSPPRSGTDTQYF
abundance: -; d_gene: -; j_gene: TRBJ1-2; v_gene: TRBV5-4; CDR3nt: TGTGCCAGCAGCTTGCTCGGGGGACTTTCCTATGGCTACACCTTC; CDR3aa: CASSLLGGLSYGYTF
abundance: -; d_gene: -; j_gene: TRBJ1-4; v_gene: TRBV5-1; CDR3nt: TGCGCCAGCATACGGGGAATTTTGGAAGCTAATGAAAAACTGTTTTTT; CDR3aa: CASIRGILEANEKLFF
abundance: -; d_gene: TRBD2; j_gene: TRBJ2-1; v_gene: TRBV28; CDR3nt: TGTGCCAGCAGTTTACTCGGGACTAGCGGAGCCGATGAGCAGTTCTTC; CDR3aa: CASSLLGTSGADEQFF
abundance: -; d_gene: -; j_gene: TRBJ1-5; v_gene: TRBV11-3; CDR3nt: TGTGCCAGCAGCTTAGGGGGACCGAAGTCGGGGGTAAGCAATCAGCCCCAGCATTTT; CDR3aa: CASSLGGPKSGVSNQPQHF
abundance: -; d_gene: -; j_gene: TRBJ2-7; v_gene: TRBV28; CDR3nt: TGTGCCAGCAGTTTAATGGGGCGGGCGCTCCCCTACGAGCAGTACTTC; CDR3aa: CASSLMGRALPYEQYF
abundance: -; d_gene: TRBD1; j_gene: TRBJ1-5; v_gene: TRBV29-1; CDR3nt: TGCAGCGTTGTTTTCGGGACAGGGGGTCCCGTGGGCAATCAGCCCCAGCATTTT; CDR3aa: CSVVFGTGGPVGNQPQHF
abundance: -; d_gene: TRBD2; j_gene: TRBJ2-1; v_gene: TRBV5-1; CDR3nt: TGCGCCAGCAGCAACGGACTAGCGCGTAACAATGAGCAGTTCTTC; CDR3aa: CASSNGLARNNEQFF
abundance: -; d_gene: -; j_gene: TRBJ2-7; v_gene: TRBV7-2; CDR3nt: TGTGCCAGCAGCTCCACGCGGGCCTCCTACGAGCAGTACTTC; CDR3aa: CASSSTRASYEQYF
abundance: -; d_gene: TRBD1; j_gene: TRBJ2-7; v_gene: TRBV4-1; CDR3nt: TGCGCCAGCAGCCTCACTTACCCCGGACAGGGTGTCCACGAGCAGTACTTC; CDR3aa: CASSLTYPGQGVHEQYF
abundance: -; d_gene: -; j_gene: TRBJ2-1; v_gene: TRBV6-6; CDR3nt: TGTGCCAGCAGAGCGGGCAACAATGAGCAGTTCTTC; CDR3aa: CASRAGNNEQFF
abundance: -; d_gene: TRBD1; j_gene: TRBJ1-2; v_gene: TRBV9; CDR3nt: TGTGCCAGCAGCATTCGGACAGGGGCGTATCGATCGGATGGCTACACCTTC; CDR3aa: CASSIRTGAYRSDGYTF
abundance: -; d_gene: -; j_gene: TRBJ1-5; v_gene: TRBV2; CDR3nt: TGTGCCAGCAGGGGACCCGGGACGTATCAGCCCCAGCATTTT; CDR3aa: CASRGPGTYQPQHF
abundance: -; d_gene: TRBD1; j_gene: TRBJ1-2; v_gene: TRBV2; CDR3nt: TGTGCCAGCAGTCCAAAACAGGGGCAGGGCTATGGCTACACCTTC; CDR3aa: CASSPKQGQGYGYTF
abundance: -; d_gene: TRBD2; j_gene: TRBJ2-5; v_gene: TRBV28; CDR3nt: TGTGCCATCCAAAGACTAGCGGGACCAGAGACCCAGTACTTC; CDR3aa: CAIQRLAGPETQYF
abundance: -; d_gene: -; j_gene: TRBJ2-7; v_gene: TRBV12-2; CDR3nt: TGTGCAAGTCGCGCCTTTCATAGGCCCTACGAGCAGTACTTC; CDR3aa: CASRAFHRPYEQYF
abundance: -; d_gene: TRBD1; j_gene: TRBJ2-5; v_gene: TRBV7-9; CDR3nt: TGTGCCAGCAGCCTCACAGGGGGTCAAGAGACCCAGTACTTC; CDR3aa: CASSLTGGQETQYF
abundance: -; d_gene: TRBD1; j_gene: TRBJ2-7; v_gene: TRBV6-1; CDR3nt: TGTGCCAGCACTAGACCGGGACAGGGCTACGAGCAGTACTTC; CDR3aa: CASTRPGQGYEQYF